The 5 T cell receptor beta chains presented below share a single source sample, sequenced in a study of PD-1 blockade in classical Hodgkin lymphoma. Assay used: immunoSEQ multiplex PCR; TCRdb lists only in-frame clones, some missing. Here the sample spans tens of thousands of clones, roughly 80% being singletons. Every single patient, without exception, relapsed after autologous stem cell transplantation, and brentuximab vedotin exposure varied. The sequenced sample was peripheral blood mononuclear cells (PBMCs), obtained before the second cycle of nivolumab. These receptors came from a human donor with classical Hodgkin lymphoma.

V and J are TRBV7-3 and TRBJ2-3, with a tentative D call TRBD1 (5 bases). Germline assignment: CDR1 SGHTA and CDR2 FQGTGA. Trimming stripped 3 bases from V and 1 base from J, with 11 bases between. CDR3 length equals 15 residues. This chain's CDR3 is CASSFQGWGTDTQYF. In DNA, the CDR3 is TGTGCCAGCAGCTTCCAGGGATGGGGCACAGATACGCAGTATTTT.

DNA of the CDR3: TGTGCCAGCAGTTACGCTAGGACTAGCGGCAACAATGAGCAGTTCTTC. Residues: CASSYARTSGNNEQFF. The V call is TRBV6-5, the J call TRBJ2-1, with TRBD2 matching over 10 bases. CDR3 length: 16 residues. With 2 bases clipped from V and 5 bases from J, the junction kept 6 bases outside the gene matches. CDR1 MNHEY and CDR2 SVGAGI come from the germline V gene.

This clone was counted once. The V call is TRBV28, the J call TRBJ2-3, with 12 nucleotides matching TRBD2. In germline, CDR1 is MDHEN, CDR2 SYDVKM. This CDR3 has 17 amino acids. With V trimmed by 5 bases and J by 6 bases, 12 bases remained unmatched. CDR3 sequence: CASSGSSGGASWDTQYF. DNA for the CDR3: TGTGCCAGCAGTGGTTCTAGCGGGGGGGCGTCGTGGGATACGCAGTATTTT. Complete variable domain (other parts from reference TRBV28 and TRBJ2-3): DVKVTQSSRYLVKRTGEKVFLECVQDMDHENMFWYRQDPGLGLRLIYFSYDVKMKEKGDIPEGYSVSREKKERFSLILESASTNQTSMYLCASSGSSGGASWDTQYFGPGTRLTVL.

V and J are TRBV5-6 and TRBJ2-1; tentatively, D is TRBD2 (7 bases). The germline V and J ends were trimmed by 4 bases and 7 bases, with 21 bases remaining between them. CDR3 length: 16 residues. Germline V CDR1 and CDR2: SGHDT, YYEEEE. For the CDR3, the DNA is TGTGCCAGCAGCCCTCGTTGGGGGGGGGCCTTAAATGAGCAGTTCTTC. Its protein product is CASSPRWGGALNEQFF.

The chain carries TRBV7-2 and TRBJ2-3; D is perhaps TRBD1 (6 bases). Germline V gives CDR1 SGHTA, CDR2 FQGNSA. This CDR3 is built from 15 residues. With 5 bases removed from V and 1 base from J, the gap between germline ends came to 13 bases. The CDR3 DNA sequence: TGTGCCAGCAGCCCGAGGGCAGGGGGCACAGATACGCAGTATTTT. Translated: CASSPRAGGTDTQYF.